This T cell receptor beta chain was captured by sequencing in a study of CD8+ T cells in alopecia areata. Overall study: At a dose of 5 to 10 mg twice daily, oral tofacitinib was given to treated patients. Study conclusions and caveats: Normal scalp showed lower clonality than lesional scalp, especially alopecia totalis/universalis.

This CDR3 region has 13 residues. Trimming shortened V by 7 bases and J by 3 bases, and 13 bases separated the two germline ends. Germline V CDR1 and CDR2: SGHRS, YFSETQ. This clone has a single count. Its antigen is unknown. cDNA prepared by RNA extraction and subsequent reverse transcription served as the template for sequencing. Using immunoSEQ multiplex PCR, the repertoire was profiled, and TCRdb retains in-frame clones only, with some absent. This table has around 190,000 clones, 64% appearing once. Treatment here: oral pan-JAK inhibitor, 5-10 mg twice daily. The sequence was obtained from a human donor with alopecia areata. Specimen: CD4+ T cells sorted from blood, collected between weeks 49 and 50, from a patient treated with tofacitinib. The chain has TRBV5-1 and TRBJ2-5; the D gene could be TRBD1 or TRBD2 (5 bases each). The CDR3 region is CASGQWEKETQYF. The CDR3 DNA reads TGCGCCAGCGGACAATGGGAGAAAGAGACCCAGTACTTC.